The rows below give T cell receptor beta chains drawn from one sample of a study of blood T cell repertoires in COVID-19. TCRdb's copy holds only in-frame clones and misses some; the assay was immunoSEQ multiplex PCR. This repertoire shows roughly 300,000 clones, roughly 85% found once; its top ten account for 7.2%. Sequenced material: peripheral blood. All receptors come from a human donor in a cohort sampled during active COVID-19. The CDR3 runs from the conserved cysteine through the conserved F or W. A D gene is named only where the DNA matches it firmly. Clone sizes are given selectively: once, few, many, or a class where the clone is expanded.

V gene	J gene	clone size	D gene	CDR3 protein	CDR3 DNA
TRBV7-3	TRBJ2-7	-	TRBD1	CASSRGTGSYEQYF	TGTGCCAGCAGCCGGGGGACAGGTTCCTACGAGCAGTACTTC
TRBV18	TRBJ1-1	-	TRBD1	CASSPGGDRGENTEAFF	TGTGCCAGCTCACCAGGAGGGGACAGGGGAGAGAACACTGAAGCTTTCTTT
TRBV6-5	TRBJ2-1	-	-	CASSSVGADYNEQFF	TGTGCCAGCAGTTCAGTGGGGGCCGACTACAATGAGCAGTTCTTC
TRBV7-2	TRBJ2-3	-	TRBD2	CASSLDSAGGTDTQYF	TGTGCCAGCAGCTTAGACAGCGCGGGGGGGACAGATACGCAGTATTTT
TRBV5-4	TRBJ2-2	-	TRBD2	CASSLASGGPVGELFF	TGTGCCAGCAGCTTGGCGTCGGGGGGGCCGGTCGGGGAGCTGTTTTTT
TRBV6-5	TRBJ2-3	-	TRBD2	CASSSEIAGLTDTQYF	TGTGCCAGCAGTTCCGAGATAGCGGGGCTTACAGATACGCAGTATTTT
TRBV7-8	TRBJ1-1	-	-	CASSLVTAMNTEAFF	TGTGCCAGCAGCTTAGTGACAGCGATGAACACTGAAGCTTTCTTT
TRBV6-5	TRBJ1-1	few	-	CASSRLPTEAFF	TGTGCCAGCAGTCGTCTCCCCACTGAAGCTTTCTTT
TRBV6-5	TRBJ2-2	-	-	CASSRQANTGELFF	TGTGCCAGCAGCCGACAGGCGAACACCGGGGAGCTGTTTTTT
TRBV15	TRBJ2-7	-	-	CATSREAGRYEQYF	TGTGCCACCAGCAGAGAAGCAGGGCGCTACGAGCAGTACTTC
TRBV2	TRBJ2-2	-	TRBD1	CASSTTGTRTGELFF	TGTGCCAGCAGCACGACAGGGACGCGGACCGGGGAGCTGTTTTTT
TRBV18	TRBJ1-2	-	-	CASSPPRTVASIGYTF	TGTGCCAGCTCACCACCGAGGACAGTTGCTTCGATTGGCTACACCTTC
TRBV3-1/TRBV3-2	TRBJ1-4	-	-	CASSQGTRVITNEKLFF	TGTGCCAGCAGCCAAGGGACGAGGGTCATAACTAATGAAAAACTGTTTTTT
TRBV29-1	TRBJ2-1	-	-	CSVDTGSGEQFF	TGCAGCGTTGATACGGGGTCCGGCGAGCAGTTCTTC
TRBV5-1	TRBJ1-2	-	-	CASSPRGETEGYTF	TGCGCCAGCAGCCCCCGGGGGGAAACGGAGGGCTACACCTTC
TRBV19	TRBJ2-6	-	TRBD1	CASSGWTGASGANVLTF	TGTGCCAGTAGTGGGTGGACAGGGGCCTCTGGGGCCAACGTCCTGACTTTC
TRBV18	TRBJ2-7	-	TRBD1	CASSRDRTYEQYF	TGTGCCAGCTCACGGGACAGGACCTACGAGCAGTACTTC
TRBV5-6	TRBJ1-2	many	-	CASSRGGRAYGYTF	TGTGCCAGCAGCCGTGGAGGGAGGGCCTATGGCTACACCTTC
TRBV7-3	TRBJ2-7	-	-	CASSLRADDYEQYF	TGTGCCAGCAGCTTAAGGGCCGACGACTACGAGCAGTACTTC
TRBV9	TRBJ1-2	-	TRBD1	CASSPQPTGDYGYTF	TGTGCCAGCAGCCCTCAACCGACAGGGGACTATGGCTACACCTTC
TRBV9	TRBJ2-5	-	-	CASSVQVQAGETQYF	TGTGCCAGCAGCGTACAGGTTCAAGCGGGAGAGACCCAGTACTTC
TRBV6-6	TRBJ2-2	-	TRBD2	CASSSRGVGTGELFF	TGTGCCAGCAGTTCACGGGGGGTTGGTACCGGGGAGCTGTTTTTT
TRBV2	TRBJ1-2	-	TRBD1	CASSKGVGQGSYGYTF	TGTGCCAGCAGTAAAGGGGTGGGACAGGGGTCCTATGGCTACACCTTC
TRBV6-5	TRBJ1-1	-	TRBD1	CATVGQGNTEAFF	TGTGCCACCGTCGGACAGGGAAACACTGAAGCTTTCTTT
TRBV6-5	TRBJ2-3	-	-	CASDGASGTDTQYF	TGTGCCAGCGATGGGGCTAGCGGCACAGATACGCAGTATTTT
TRBV7-6	TRBJ2-7	-	-	CASSRSTPYEQYF	TGTGCCAGCAGTCGTTCTACCCCCTACGAGCAGTACTTC
TRBV10-2	TRBJ1-5	-	-	CASSGGNQPQHF	TGCGCCAGCAGTGGAGGCAATCAGCCCCAGCATTTT
TRBV30	TRBJ1-5	-	-	CAWSVQGDQPQHF	TGTGCCTGGAGTGTACAAGGGGATCAGCCCCAGCATTTT
TRBV6-5	TRBJ2-7	-	TRBD1	CASRTGTGTHEQYF	TGTGCCAGCAGAACCGGGACAGGGACCCACGAGCAGTACTTC
TRBV30	TRBJ1-2	-	TRBD1	CAWSLGQGWNGYTF	TGTGCCTGGTCCCTTGGACAGGGCTGGAATGGCTACACCTTC
TRBV6-5	TRBJ1-2	-	-	CASHRASTRNYGYTF	TGTGCCAGCCACAGGGCATCAACACGAAACTATGGCTACACCTTC
TRBV25-1	TRBJ2-7	-	-	CASSGGSLASYEQYF	TGTGCCAGCAGTGGGGGCAGCCTCGCCTCCTACGAGCAGTACTTC
TRBV14	TRBJ2-5	once	-	CASSPMAGLSQETQYF	TGTGCCAGCAGCCCCATGGCAGGGCTTTCCCAAGAGACCCAGTACTTC
TRBV7-8	TRBJ2-6	-	-	CASSLAQFLSGANVLTF	TGTGCCAGCAGCTTAGCCCAATTCCTATCTGGGGCCAACGTCCTGACTTTC
TRBV6-5	TRBJ1-5	-	TRBD1	CASSYYRGQPQHF	TGTGCCAGCAGTTACTACAGGGGACAGCCCCAGCATTTT
TRBV12-5	TRBJ2-3	-	TRBD2	CASVLAVATDTQYF	TGTGCTAGTGTACTAGCGGTGGCCACAGATACGCAGTATTTT
TRBV21-1	TRBJ1-2	-	-	CASSKAGAGYTF	TGTGCCAGCAGCAAAGCGGGAGCGGGCTACACCTTC
TRBV10-3	TRBJ2-1	-	-	CAISEEGKGNEQFF	TGTGCCATCAGTGAAGAGGGAAAAGGCAATGAGCAGTTCTTC
TRBV6-1	TRBJ2-2	-	-	CASSELGDTGELFF	TGTGCCAGCAGTGAATTAGGGGATACCGGGGAGCTGTTTTTT
TRBV10-3	TRBJ2-3	once	-	CAIKWGRGAIDTQYF	TGTGCCATCAAGTGGGGCAGGGGGGCGATAGATACGCAGTATTTT
TRBV18	TRBJ1-1	-	-	CASSKTGGLNTEAFF	TGTGCCAGCTCAAAAACGGGGGGTTTGAACACTGAAGCTTTCTTT
TRBV27	TRBJ2-7	-	TRBD1	CASSYRDRASYEQYF	TGTGCCAGCAGTTACCGGGACAGAGCATCCTACGAGCAGTACTTC
TRBV21-1	TRBJ2-1	-	-	CASSKESSRYNEQFF	TGTGCCAGCAGCAAAGAGTCTAGCAGATACAATGAGCAGTTCTTC
TRBV18	TRBJ1-5	once	-	CASSPIGTVDSNQPQHF	TGTGCCAGCTCACCGATCGGGACTGTAGATAGCAATCAGCCCCAGCATTTT
TRBV30	TRBJ1-2	-	-	CAWSQQGMYGYTF	TGTGCCTGGAGTCAACAGGGAATGTATGGCTACACCTTC
TRBV18	TRBJ2-7	-	TRBD2	CASSRRTSGGADLSYEQYF	TGTGCCAGCTCACGAAGGACTAGCGGGGGGGCCGACTTATCCTACGAGCAGTACTTC
TRBV10-3	TRBJ1-5	-	TRBD1	CAISDSRTGGSGGNQPQHF	TGTGCCATCAGCGACTCCCGGACAGGGGGCTCAGGTGGCAATCAGCCCCAGCATTTT
TRBV11-2	TRBJ1-1	-	-	CASSHGLDTAFF	TGTGCCAGCAGCCACGGACTCGACACAGCTTTCTTT
TRBV14	TRBJ2-7	few	TRBD1	CASSQGTGTYEQYF	TGTGCCAGCAGCCAAGGGACAGGGACCTACGAGCAGTACTTC
TRBV6-5	TRBJ1-4	-	TRBD1	CASSISGQGREKLFF	TGTGCCAGCAGTATATCGGGACAGGGTAGAGAAAAACTGTTTTTT
TRBV13	TRBJ1-4	-	-	CASSYKQTGSQNEKLFF	TGTGCCAGCAGCTACAAACAGACAGGTTCCCAGAATGAAAAACTGTTTTTT
TRBV2	TRBJ1-1	once	TRBD1	CASSEWDRPEAFF	TGTGCCAGCAGTGAGTGGGACAGGCCTGAAGCTTTCTTT
TRBV5-1	TRBJ2-7	many	TRBD1	CASSLAGTGSSYEQYF	TGCGCCAGCAGCTTGGCCGGGACAGGTTCCTCCTACGAGCAGTACTTC
TRBV7-3	TRBJ2-2	-	TRBD1	CASSSGQGGGELFF	TGTGCCAGCAGCTCAGGACAGGGGGGCGGGGAGCTGTTTTTT
TRBV6-4	TRBJ1-2	few	TRBD1	CASRAGQNYGYTF	TGTGCCAGCCGCGCGGGACAGAACTATGGCTACACCTTC
TRBV6-5	TRBJ2-1	-	-	CASSRQRYNEQFF	TGTGCCAGCAGTCGACAACGCTACAATGAGCAGTTCTTC
TRBV7-3	TRBJ2-1	-	TRBD1	CASSSRDSAKFF	TGTGCCAGCAGCAGTCGGGACAGTGCCAAATTCTTC
TRBV24-1	TRBJ2-1	once	TRBD2	CATSDSSGDSPGEQFF	TGTGCCACCAGTGATTCGAGCGGGGATTCCCCTGGGGAGCAGTTCTTC
TRBV30	TRBJ1-1	-	-	CAWSSRMNTEAFF	TGTGCCTGGAGTTCGCGGATGAACACTGAAGCTTTCTTT